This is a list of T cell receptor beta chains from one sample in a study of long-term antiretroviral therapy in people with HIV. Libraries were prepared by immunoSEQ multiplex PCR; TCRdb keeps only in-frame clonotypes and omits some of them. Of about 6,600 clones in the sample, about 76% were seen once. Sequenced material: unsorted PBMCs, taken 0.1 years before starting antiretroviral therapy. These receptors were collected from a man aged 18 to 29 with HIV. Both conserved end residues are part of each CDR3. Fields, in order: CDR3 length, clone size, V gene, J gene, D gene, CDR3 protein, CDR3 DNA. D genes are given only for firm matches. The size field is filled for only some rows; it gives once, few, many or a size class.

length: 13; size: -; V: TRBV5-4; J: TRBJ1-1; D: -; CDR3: CASSLLERAEAFF; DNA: TGTGCCAGCAGCTTGTTGGAGCGCGCTGAAGCTTTCTTT
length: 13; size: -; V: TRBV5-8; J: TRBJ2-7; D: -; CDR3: CASSTYQGYEQYF; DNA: TGTGCCAGCAGCACTTATCAGGGCTACGAGCAGTACTTC
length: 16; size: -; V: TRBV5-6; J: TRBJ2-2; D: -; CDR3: CASSLFYYRNTGELFF; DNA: TGTGCCAGCAGCTTGTTTTATTATCGGAACACCGGGGAGCTGTTTTTT
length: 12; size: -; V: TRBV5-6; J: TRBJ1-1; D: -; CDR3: CASSSNRPEAFF; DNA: TGTGCCAGCAGCTCCAACAGGCCTGAAGCTTTCTTT
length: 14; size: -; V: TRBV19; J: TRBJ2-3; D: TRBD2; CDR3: CASSVAGGLDTQYF; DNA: TGTGCCAGTAGTGTAGCGGGGGGGCTAGATACGCAGTATTTT
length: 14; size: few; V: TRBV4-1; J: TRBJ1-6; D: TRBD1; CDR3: CASSQAGGGSPLHF; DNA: TGCGCCAGCAGCCAAGCAGGGGGTGGTTCACCCCTCCACTTT
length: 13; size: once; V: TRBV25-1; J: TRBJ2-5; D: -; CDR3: CASSGELGETQYF; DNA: TGTGCCAGCAGTGGGGAGTTGGGGGAGACCCAGTACTTC
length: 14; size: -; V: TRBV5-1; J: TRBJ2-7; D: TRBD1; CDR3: CASSLQGQGYEQYF; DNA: TGCGCCAGCAGCTTACAGGGACAGGGCTACGAGCAGTACTTC
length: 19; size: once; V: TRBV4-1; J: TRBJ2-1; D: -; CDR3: CASSQEKWRSGLTYNEQFF; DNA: TGCGCCAGCAGCCAAGAAAAGTGGCGGAGCGGCTTAACCTACAATGAGCAGTTCTTC
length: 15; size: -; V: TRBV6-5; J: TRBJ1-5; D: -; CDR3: CAREFLRYSNQPQHF; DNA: TGTGCCAGGGAATTTTTGAGGTATAGCAATCAGCCCCAGCATTTT
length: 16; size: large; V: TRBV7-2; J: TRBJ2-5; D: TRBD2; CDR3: CASSPLPGTSWETQYF; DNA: TGTGCCAGCAGCCCCCTCCCGGGGACTAGCTGGGAGACCCAGTACTTC
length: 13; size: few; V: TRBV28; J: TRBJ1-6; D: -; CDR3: CASTPPYNSPLHF; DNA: TGTGCCAGCACCCCGCCGTATAATTCACCCCTCCACTTT
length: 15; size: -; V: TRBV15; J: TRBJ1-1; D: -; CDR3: CATSSLRTMNTEAFF; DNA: TGTGCCACCAGCAGTCTGCGTACCATGAACACTGAAGCTTTCTTT
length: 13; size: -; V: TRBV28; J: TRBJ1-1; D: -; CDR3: CASSGQPNTEAFF; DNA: TGTGCCAGCAGCGGGCAGCCGAACACTGAAGCTTTCTTT
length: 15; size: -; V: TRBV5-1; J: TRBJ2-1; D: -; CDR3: CASSLEDFPRNEQFF; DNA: TGCGCCAGCAGCTTGGAAGACTTCCCTCGAAATGAGCAGTTCTTC
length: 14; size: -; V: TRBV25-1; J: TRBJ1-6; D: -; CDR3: CASSPTGGDSPLHF; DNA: TGTGCCAGCAGTCCGACAGGTGGGGATTCACCCCTCCACTTT
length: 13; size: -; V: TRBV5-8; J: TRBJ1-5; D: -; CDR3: CASSYAPYQPQHF; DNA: TGTGCCAGCAGTTATGCCCCCTATCAGCCCCAGCATTTT
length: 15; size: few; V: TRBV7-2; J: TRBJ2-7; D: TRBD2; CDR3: CASSRVAGGPHEQYF; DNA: TGTGCCAGCAGCAGAGTAGCGGGGGGGCCCCACGAGCAGTACTTC
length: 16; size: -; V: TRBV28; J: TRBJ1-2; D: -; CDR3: CASSCGSLGQVGWHTF; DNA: TGTGCCAGCAGTTGTGGCTCCCTGGGGCAGGTGGGTTGGCACACCTTC
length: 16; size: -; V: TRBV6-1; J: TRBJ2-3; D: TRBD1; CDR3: CASSEVPGQLTDTQYF; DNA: TGTGCCAGCAGTGAAGTCCCGGGACAGTTAACAGATACGCAGTATTTT
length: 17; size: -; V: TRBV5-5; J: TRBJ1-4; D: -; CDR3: CASSSVGPPVAGEKLFF; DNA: TGTGCCAGCAGCTCGGTGGGCCCGCCAGTAGCAGGTGAAAAACTGTTTTTT
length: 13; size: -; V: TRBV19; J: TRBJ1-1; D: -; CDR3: CASIPPGWPEAFF; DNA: TGTGCCAGTATCCCCCCCGGTTGGCCTGAAGCTTTCTTT
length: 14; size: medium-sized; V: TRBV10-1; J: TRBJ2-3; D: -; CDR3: CARITGTITDTQYF; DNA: TGCGCCAGGATAACAGGGACGATCACAGATACGCAGTATTTT
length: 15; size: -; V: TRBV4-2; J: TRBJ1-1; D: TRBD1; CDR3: CASGLTGAANTEAFF; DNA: TGTGCCAGCGGCTTGACAGGGGCGGCAAACACTGAAGCTTTCTTT
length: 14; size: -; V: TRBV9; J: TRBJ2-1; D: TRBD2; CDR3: CASSPAGLDYEQFF; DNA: TGTGCCAGCAGCCCTGCGGGACTAGACTATGAGCAGTTCTTC
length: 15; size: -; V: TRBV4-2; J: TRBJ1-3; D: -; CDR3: CASSQGSLSGNTIYF; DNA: TGTGCCAGCAGCCAAGGCAGCCTCTCTGGAAACACCATATATTTT
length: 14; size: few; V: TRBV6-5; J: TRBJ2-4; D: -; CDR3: CASSYAAGPNIQYF; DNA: TGTGCCAGCAGTTACGCGGCAGGGCCCAACATTCAGTACTTC
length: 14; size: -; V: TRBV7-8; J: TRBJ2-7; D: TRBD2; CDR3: CASSPAGVSYEQYF; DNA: TGTGCCAGCAGCCCAGCGGGGGTATCCTACGAGCAGTACTTC
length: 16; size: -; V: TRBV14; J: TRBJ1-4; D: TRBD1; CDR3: CASSPRQGATNEKLFF; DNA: TGTGCCAGCAGCCCTCGACAGGGGGCAACTAATGAAAAACTGTTTTTT
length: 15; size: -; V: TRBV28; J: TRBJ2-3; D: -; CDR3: CASSLGGARTDTQYF; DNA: TGTGCCAGCAGCCTTGGGGGGGCCCGGACAGATACGCAGTATTTT
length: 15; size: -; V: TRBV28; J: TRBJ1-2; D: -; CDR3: CASLRAGGSRYGYTF; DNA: TGTGCCAGCCTTAGGGCAGGCGGGTCTAGGTATGGCTACACCTTC
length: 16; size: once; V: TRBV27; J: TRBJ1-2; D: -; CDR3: CASKQGLRYANYGYTF; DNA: TGTGCCAGTAAGCAGGGGTTGCGTTACGCTAACTATGGCTACACCTTC
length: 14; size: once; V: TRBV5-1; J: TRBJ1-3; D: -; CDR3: CASSFGTDGNTIYF; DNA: TGCGCCAGCAGCTTCGGGACGGATGGAAACACCATATATTTT
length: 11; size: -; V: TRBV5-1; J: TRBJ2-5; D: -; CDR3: CASRSEETQYF; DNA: TGCGCCAGCAGAAGTGAAGAGACCCAGTACTTC
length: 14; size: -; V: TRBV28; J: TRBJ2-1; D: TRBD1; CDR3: CASSGDRANNEQFF; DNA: TGTGCCAGCAGTGGGGACAGGGCTAACAATGAGCAGTTCTTC
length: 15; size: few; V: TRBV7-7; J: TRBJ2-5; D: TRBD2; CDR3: CASSRTRGGEETQYF; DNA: TGTGCTAGCAGCCGCACTCGGGGGGGCGAAGAGACCCAGTACTTC
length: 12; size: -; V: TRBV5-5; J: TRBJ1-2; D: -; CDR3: CASSLGGYGYTF; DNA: TGTGCCAGCAGCTTAGGAGGGTATGGCTACACCTTC
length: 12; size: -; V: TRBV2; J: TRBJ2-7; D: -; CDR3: CASSMGTNEQYF; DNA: TGTGCCAGCAGCATGGGTACGAACGAGCAGTACTTC
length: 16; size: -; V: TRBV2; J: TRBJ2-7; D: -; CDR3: CASSGRAGLGGYEQYF; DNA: TGTGCCAGCAGTGGAAGGGCGGGCCTAGGGGGTTACGAGCAGTACTTC
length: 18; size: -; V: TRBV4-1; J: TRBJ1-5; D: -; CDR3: CASSQGFPGVRDNQPQHF; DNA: TGCGCCAGCAGCCAAGGATTCCCGGGAGTTAGGGACAATCAGCCCCAGCATTTT
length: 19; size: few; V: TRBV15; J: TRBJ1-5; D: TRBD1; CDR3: CATSRGQGFFGLGDQPQHF; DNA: TGTGCCACCAGCAGAGGACAGGGGTTTTTCGGTTTAGGGGATCAGCCCCAGCATTTT
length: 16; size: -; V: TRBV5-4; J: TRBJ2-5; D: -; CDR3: CASSLAAAHRKETQYF; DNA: TGTGCCAGCAGCTTGGCAGCGGCGCACCGTAAAGAGACCCAGTACTTC
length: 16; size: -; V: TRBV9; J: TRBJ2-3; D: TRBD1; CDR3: CASSALGTGGPDTQYF; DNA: TGTGCCAGCAGCGCACTCGGGACAGGGGGTCCAGATACGCAGTATTTT
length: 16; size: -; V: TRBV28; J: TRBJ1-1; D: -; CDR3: CASSPPEGKKNTEAFF; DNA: TGTGCCAGCAGCCCCCCGGAGGGGAAAAAGAACACTGAAGCTTTCTTT
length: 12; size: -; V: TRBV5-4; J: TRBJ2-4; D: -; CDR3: CASRRDSGTRYF; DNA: TGTGCCAGCAGGAGGGACAGCGGGACCAGGTACTTC
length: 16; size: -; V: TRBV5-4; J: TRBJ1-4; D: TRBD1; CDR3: CASSLEAGQGNEKLFF; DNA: TGTGCCAGCAGCTTGGAGGCGGGACAGGGTAATGAAAAACTGTTTTTT
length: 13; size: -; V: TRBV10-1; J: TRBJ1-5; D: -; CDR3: CASSESVDQPQHF; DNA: TGCGCCAGCAGTGAGTCAGTCGATCAGCCCCAGCATTTT
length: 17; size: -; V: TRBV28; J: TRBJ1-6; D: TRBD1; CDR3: CASSQTDRESYNSPLHF; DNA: TGTGCCAGCAGCCAAACCGACAGGGAGTCCTATAATTCACCCCTCCACTTT
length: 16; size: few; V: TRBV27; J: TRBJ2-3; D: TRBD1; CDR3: CASSPRTGPKVDTQYF; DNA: TGTGCCAGCAGCCCCCGGACAGGGCCTAAAGTAGATACGCAGTATTTT
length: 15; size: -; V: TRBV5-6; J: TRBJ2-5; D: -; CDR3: CASSLGAGVTETQYF; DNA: TGTGCCAGCAGCTTGGGCGCCGGGGTCACGGAGACCCAGTACTTC
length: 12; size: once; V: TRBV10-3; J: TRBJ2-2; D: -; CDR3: CAITPETGELFF; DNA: TGTGCCATCACACCGGAAACCGGGGAGCTGTTTTTT
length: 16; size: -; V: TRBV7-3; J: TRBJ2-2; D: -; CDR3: CASSLGITVQTGELFF; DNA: TGTGCCAGCAGCTTAGGGATAACAGTGCAAACCGGGGAGCTGTTTTTT
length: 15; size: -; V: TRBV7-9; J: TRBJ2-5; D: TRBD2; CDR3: CASSPTSGGPPTQYF; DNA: TGTGCCAGCAGCCCGACTAGCGGGGGGCCCCCAACCCAGTACTTC
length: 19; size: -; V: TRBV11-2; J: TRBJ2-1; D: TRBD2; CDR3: CASSLVQTSGGPSYNEQFF; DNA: TGTGCCAGCAGCTTAGTCCAGACTAGCGGGGGGCCTTCCTACAATGAGCAGTTCTTC
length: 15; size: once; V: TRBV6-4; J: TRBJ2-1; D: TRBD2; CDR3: CASSGTSGGYNEQFF; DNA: TGTGCCAGCAGTGGGACTAGCGGGGGGTACAATGAGCAGTTCTTC